One and the same sample provided the 28 T cell receptor beta chains below, sequenced in a study of T cell responses to AZD1222 COVID-19 vaccine. The table came from immunoSEQ multiplex PCR; TCRdb's copy has only in-frame clones and leaves some out. The sample lists about 97,000 clones, approximately 90% occurring once. This sample comprised peripheral blood, obtained on day 0 of AZD1222 vaccination. The receptors stem from an adult in good health.

This chain uses TRBV25-1 with TRBJ2-7; D unresolved. V gave up 3 bases and J gave up 2 bases, with 2 bases separating them. This CDR3 comprises 11 residues. CDR1 is MGHDK, CDR2 SYGVNS, per germline. CDR3 in DNA: TGTGCCAGCAGTGAGACCTACGAGCAGTACTTC. Translating gives CASSETYEQYF.

The chain joins TRBV27 to TRBJ2-2; no definite D call. The ends were cut back, 3 bases at V and 6 bases at J, with 11 bases in the middle. CDR3 length: 14 amino acids. The V gene's germline CDR1 is MNHEY and CDR2 SMNVEV (reference sequence). CDR3 nucleotides: TGTGCCAGCAGTTTTTGGGTAGGCGCCGGGGAGCTGTTTTTT. It is translated as CASSFWVGAGELFF.

The chain recombines TRBV7-2 with TRBJ2-7, with TRBD2 matching over 14 bases. The V gene's germline CDR1 is SGHTA and CDR2 FQGNSA. This CDR3 has 15 residues. With 5 bases clipped from V and 1 base from J, the junction kept 1 base outside the gene matches. In DNA form, the CDR3 reads TGTGCCAGCAGCCGGACTAGCGGGGGGTCCTACGAGCAGTACTTC. Translation gives CASSRTSGGSYEQYF. The entire variable domain, with the rest obtained from reference TRBV7-2 and TRBJ2-7, is as follows: GAGVSQSPSNKVTEKGKDVELRCDPISGHTALYWYRQSLGQGLEFLIYFQGNSAPDKSGLPSDRFSAERTGGSVSTLTIQRTQQEDSAVYLCASSRTSGGSYEQYFGPGTRLTVT.

The chain recombines TRBV5-1 with TRBJ2-5; tentatively, D is TRBD1 (5 bases). CDR1 is SGHRS, CDR2 YFSETQ, per germline. The CDR3 has 14 amino acids. V lost 0 bases, J lost 0 bases, and 6 bases lay in between. The CDR3 reads CASSLGQYQETQYF. CDR3 nucleotides: TGCGCCAGCAGCTTGGGACAGTACCAAGAGACCCAGTACTTC. The whole variable domain, remainder taken from reference TRBV5-1 and TRBJ2-5, is KAGVTQTPRYLIKTRGQQVTLSCSPISGHRSVSWYQQTPGQGLQFLFEYFSETQRNKGNFPGRFSGRQFSNSRSEMNVSTLELGDSALYLCASSLGQYQETQYFGPGTRLLVL.

This clone was seen once. This chain links TRBV28 with TRBJ2-3; 14 bases are shared with TRBD2. The germline gives CDR1 MDHEN, CDR2 SYDVKM. The CDR3 extends over 18 amino acids. Unmatched junction bases numbered 10, after V lost 4 bases and J lost 4 bases. As DNA, the CDR3 is TGTGCCAGCAGTTCCCCGGGACTAGCGGGAGCTAGCCCAGATACGCAGTATTTT. Residues: CASSSPGLAGASPDTQYF.

The gene calls are TRBV10-3 and TRBJ2-3; 13 nucleotides line up with TRBD2. Germline lookup yields CDR1 ENHRY and CDR2 SYGVKD. Losses at the gene ends were 10 bases for V and 4 bases for J; bases not matched to a gene: 5. CDR3 size: 14 residues. The CDR3 region is CATTSGRAPDTQYF. Here the CDR3 DNA reads TGTGCCACAACTAGCGGGAGGGCCCCAGATACGCAGTATTTT.

The chain carries TRBV4-2 and TRBJ2-1; TRBD2 matches at 8 bases. Per germline, CDR1 LGHNA and CDR2 YNFKEQ. The V gene end was trimmed by 4 bases and the J gene end by 4 bases; junction bases not matched to a gene: 3. The CDR3 has 14 residues. In DNA form, the CDR3 reads TGTGCCAGCAGCCCCGGGGGGGAATACAATGAGCAGTTCTTC. Translating gives CASSPGGEYNEQFF.

The CDR3 here is CASSVAPEPYEQYF. Written as DNA, the CDR3 is TGTGCCAGCAGCGTAGCTCCTGAACCGTACGAGCAGTACTTC. The chain combines TRBV9 with TRBJ2-7; no reliable D call. Germline V gene sequence: CDR1 SGDLS, CDR2 YYNGEE. The CDR3 sequence is 14 residues long. Trimming cost V 0 bases and J 4 bases, with 11 bases left between them.

The chain employs TRBV4-1 and TRBJ1-1; D perhaps matches TRBD1 (6 bases). Looked up from germline, CDR1 is MGHRA and CDR2 is YSYEKL. The germline V and J ends were trimmed by 4 bases and 5 bases, with 14 bases remaining between them. The CDR3 loop spans 14 amino acids. The CDR3 loop is CASSLGGGDTEAFF. CDR3 nucleotides: TGCGCCAGCAGCCTCGGGGGGGGCGATACTGAAGCTTTCTTT.

The genes are TRBV24-1 and TRBJ2-1; 13 bases align to TRBD2. The ends lost 4 bases at V and 8 bases at J; junction bases unmatched: 7. Germline CDR1 and CDR2: KGHDR and SFDVKD. There are 16 residues in the CDR3. CDR3 bases: TGTGCCACCAGTGACCCAGGACTAGCGGGAGTGTATGAGCAGTTCTTC. Residues: CATSDPGLAGVYEQFF.

The chain uses TRBV19 and TRBJ2-1; the D is unclear. The V end lost 7 bases, the J end lost 5 bases, and 15 bases lay between the germline ends. Germline V gene lookup returns CDR1 LNHDA and CDR2 SQIVND (reference sequence). The CDR3 extends over 14 amino acids. The DNA of the CDR3 is TGTGCCAGTAATCCCGCGGCCCCCCACAATGAGCAGTTCTTC. This translates into CASNPAAPHNEQFF.

Points on this clone: A read error may produce the germline difference seen at one junction end. The chain joins TRBV7-7 to TRBJ2-3, with TRBD1 matching over 12 bases. The CDR3 is made up of 15 amino acids. Looked up from germline, CDR1 is SSHAT and CDR2 is FNYEAQ (reference sequence). The CDR3 DNA is TGTGCTAGCAGCTTAGGGACAGGGGGCGCGGATACGCAGTATTTT. It is translated as CASSLGTGGADTQYF.

The CDR3 region is CASSQREAWSYNEQFF. The CDR3 nucleotides are TGCGCCAGCAGTCAACGTGAAGCTTGGTCCTACAATGAGCAGTTCTTC. The J gene is TRBJ2-1, the V gene TRBV23-1, with D unclear. TRBV23-1 is an ORF, with its function uncertain. Trimming left V 2 bases short and J 1 base short, with 12 bases between. This CDR3 contains 16 residues.

The rearrangement links TRBV11-3 to TRBJ2-5, with 9 bases matching TRBD2. CDR3 length: 14 residues. V lost 5 bases and J lost 6; bases outside the gene matches: 7. CDR1 and CDR2 (germline): SGHNT, YENEEA. The CDR3 region is CASSPREGGQTQYF. CDR3 DNA: TGTGCCAGCAGCCCGCGGGAGGGCGGACAGACCCAGTACTTC.

V is TRBV5-6 and J is TRBJ1-5, with TRBD1 identical over 7 bases. Germline lookup yields CDR1 SGHDT and CDR2 YYEEEE. The CDR3 loop spans 13 amino acids. The V gene end was trimmed by 4 bases and the J gene end by 7 bases; junction bases not matched to a gene: 5. CDR3 sequence (DNA): TGTGCCAGCAGCGCTGACAGGGACCAGCCCCAGCATTTT. Amino acids: CASSADRDQPQHF.

The V gene is TRBV27, the J gene TRBJ1-6; D unresolved. Germline CDR1 and CDR2: MNHEY and SMNVEV (reference sequence). V shed 5 bases and J shed 11 bases, with 10 bases lying between them. The CDR3 length is 12 residues. CDR3 DNA sequence: TGTGCCAGCAGTAATAGGCCCGCACCCCTCCACTTT. It translates to CASSNRPAPLHF.

This chain uses TRBV19 with TRBJ1-2; 10 nucleotides match TRBD1. This CDR3 contains 12 residues. Germline V gene lookup returns CDR1 LNHDA and CDR2 SQIVND (reference sequence). With V trimmed by 9 bases and J by 7 bases, 5 bases remained unmatched. CDR3: CASGDRGAGYTF. The CDR3 DNA follows: TGTGCCAGCGGGGACAGGGGAGCTGGCTACACCTTC.

The V call is TRBV9, the J call TRBJ1-6, with a tentative D call TRBD1 (5 bases). This CDR3 has 14 residues. CDR1 is SGDLS and CDR2 is YYNGEE in the germline V gene. Trimming left V 0 bases short and J 8 bases short, with 9 bases between. In nucleotides, the CDR3 is TGTGCCAGCAGCGTAGGGGGGATGGATTCACCCCTCCACTTT. This translates into CASSVGGMDSPLHF.

The gene calls are TRBV9 and TRBJ2-1; D call uncertain. The V and J ends lost 2 bases and 4 bases respectively, with 13 bases between them. The CDR3 is 15 amino acids. Germline V gene data show CDR1 as SGDLS and CDR2 as YYNGEE. The CDR3 DNA follows: TGTGCCAGCAGCGTCGACTCCAATGGGTACAATGAGCAGTTCTTC. It specifies CASSVDSNGYNEQFF.

The chain has TRBV15 and TRBJ2-3, with TRBD2 matching over 9 bases. The CDR3 runs 17 residues. With 1 base clipped from V and 3 bases from J, the junction kept 8 bases outside the gene matches. The germline CDR1 and CDR2 sequences are LNHNV and YYDKDF (reference sequence). CDR3 region: CATSRGPGLALTDTQYF. In DNA form, the CDR3 reads TGTGCCACCAGCAGAGGCCCGGGACTAGCTTTGACAGATACGCAGTATTTT.

The rearrangement joins TRBV5-1 to TRBJ2-7; the match to TRBD1 covers 8 bases. Germline CDR1 reads SGHRS; CDR2 reads YFSETQ. The CDR3 length is 13 residues. V lost 8 bases and J lost 2; bases outside the gene matches: 6. CDR3 nucleotide sequence: TGCGCCAGTCGACAGGGGTCAACCTACGAGCAGTACTTC. This gives the protein CASRQGSTYEQYF.

The chain joins TRBV5-4 to TRBJ1-6, with D tentatively TRBD1 (5 bases). The V end was cut by 6 bases, the J end by 8 bases, with 15 bases between. The germline CDR1 and CDR2 sequences are SGHNT and YYREEE (reference sequence). This CDR3 is 14 amino acids long. The CDR3 protein is CASTLGGWDSPLHF. The CDR3 DNA reads TGTGCCAGCACCCTTGGGGGATGGGATTCACCCCTCCACTTT.

The CDR3 is CASSFHDSTYEQYF. For the CDR3, the DNA is TGTGCCAGCAGCTTCCATGACAGCACCTACGAGCAGTACTTC. The chain employs TRBV7-9 and TRBJ2-7, with a possible D match to TRBD1 (5 bases). The CDR3 has 14 amino acids. Looked up from germline, CDR1 is SEHNR and CDR2 is FQNEAQ (reference sequence). V dropped 3 bases and J dropped 2 bases, with 11 bases sitting between them.

The chain recombines TRBV6-2 or TRBV6-3 with TRBJ2-1; 9 bases are shared with TRBD1. Per the germline V gene, CDR1 is MNHEY and CDR2 is SVGEGT. V trimming: 5 bases; J trimming: 7 bases; junction bases outside the gene matches: 6. This CDR3 spans 14 amino acids. The CDR3 DNA reads TGTGCCAGCAGTCGGGACAGGGCGGCGAATGAGCAGTTCTTC. It translates to CASSRDRAANEQFF.

The CDR3 sequence: CASARWGSASSYEQYF. DNA of the CDR3: TGTGCCAGCGCCCGATGGGGGAGCGCCAGCTCCTACGAGCAGTACTTC. This sequence joins TRBV25-1 and TRBJ2-7; D may match TRBD1 or TRBD2 (5 bases each). V lost 8 bases and J 0 bases, leaving 20 bases between the germline ends. The CDR3 consists of 16 residues. The germline CDR1 and CDR2 sequences are MGHDK and SYGVNS.

The chain combines TRBV6-5 with TRBJ2-3; tentatively, D is TRBD2 (6 bases). The CDR3 is made up of 15 amino acids. V was trimmed by 2 bases and J by 3 bases, leaving 12 bases between them. Germline V CDR1 and CDR2: MNHEY, SVGAGI. The CDR3 loop reads CASSYSPGGTDTQYF. The CDR3 nucleotides read TGTGCCAGCAGTTACAGCCCCGGGGGAACAGATACGCAGTATTTT.

This chain joins TRBV30 and TRBJ1-1; D gene ambiguous. Germline CDR1 GTSNPN, CDR2 SVGIG (reference sequence). The CDR3 is 14 residues long. V was pared by 0 bases and J by 1 base, with 9 bases between. This CDR3 reads CAWSVLRRNTEAFF. In DNA form, the CDR3 reads TGTGCCTGGAGTGTATTGCGCCGGAACACTGAAGCTTTCTTT.

V and J are TRBV15 and TRBJ1-2; TRBD1 agrees at 7 bases. V was clipped by 1 base and J by 3 bases; unmatched bases: 11. Per germline, CDR1 LNHNV and CDR2 YYDKDF (reference sequence). This CDR3 is 17 amino acids long. The CDR3 reads CATSRALHQGGHYGYTF. The CDR3, as DNA: TGTGCCACCAGCAGAGCACTCCATCAGGGGGGTCACTATGGCTACACCTTC.